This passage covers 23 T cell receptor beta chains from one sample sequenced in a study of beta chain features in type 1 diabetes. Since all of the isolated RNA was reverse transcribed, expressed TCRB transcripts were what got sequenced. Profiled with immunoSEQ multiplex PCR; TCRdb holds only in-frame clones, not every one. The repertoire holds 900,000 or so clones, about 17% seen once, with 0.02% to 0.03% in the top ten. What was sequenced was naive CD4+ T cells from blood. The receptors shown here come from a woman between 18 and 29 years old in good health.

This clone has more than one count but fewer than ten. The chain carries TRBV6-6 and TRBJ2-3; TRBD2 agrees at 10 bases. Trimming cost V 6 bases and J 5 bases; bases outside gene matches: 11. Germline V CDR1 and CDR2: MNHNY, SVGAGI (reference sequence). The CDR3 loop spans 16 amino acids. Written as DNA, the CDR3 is TGTGCCAGCAGGGTAGCTGGAGCGGGAGGGATAGATACGCAGTATTTT. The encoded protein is CASRVAGAGGIDTQYF.

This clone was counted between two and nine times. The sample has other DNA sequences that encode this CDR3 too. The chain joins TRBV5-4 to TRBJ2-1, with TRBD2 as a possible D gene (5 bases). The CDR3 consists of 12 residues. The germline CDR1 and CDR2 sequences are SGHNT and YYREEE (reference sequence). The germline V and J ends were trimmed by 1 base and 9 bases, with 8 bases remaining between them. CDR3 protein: CASSLRGSEQFF. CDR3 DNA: TGTGCCAGCAGCTTGCGAGGGAGTGAGCAGTTCTTC.

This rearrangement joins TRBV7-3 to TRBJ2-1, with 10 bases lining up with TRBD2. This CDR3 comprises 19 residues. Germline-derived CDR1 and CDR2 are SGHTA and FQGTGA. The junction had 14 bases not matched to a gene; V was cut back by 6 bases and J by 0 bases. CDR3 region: CASSLTSGTHKSSYNEQFF. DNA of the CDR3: TGTGCCAGCAGTCTAACTAGCGGGACACACAAAAGCTCCTACAATGAGCAGTTCTTC.

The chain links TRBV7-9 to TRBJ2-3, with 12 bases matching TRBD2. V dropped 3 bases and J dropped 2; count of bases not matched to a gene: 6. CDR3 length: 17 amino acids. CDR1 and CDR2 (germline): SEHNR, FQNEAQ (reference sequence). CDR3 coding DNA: TGTGCCAGCAGCTTGGGAAGACTAGCGGGAGTCACAGATACGCAGTATTTT. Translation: CASSLGRLAGVTDTQYF.

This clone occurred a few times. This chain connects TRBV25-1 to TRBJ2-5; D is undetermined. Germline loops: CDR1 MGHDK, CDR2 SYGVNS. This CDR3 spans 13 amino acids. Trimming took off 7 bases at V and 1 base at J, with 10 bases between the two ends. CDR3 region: CASTFGGQETQYF. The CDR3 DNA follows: TGTGCCAGCACTTTTGGCGGCCAAGAGACCCAGTACTTC.

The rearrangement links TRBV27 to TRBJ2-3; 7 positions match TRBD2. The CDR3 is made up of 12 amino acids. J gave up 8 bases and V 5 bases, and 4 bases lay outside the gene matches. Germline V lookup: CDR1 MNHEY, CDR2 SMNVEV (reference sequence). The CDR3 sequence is CASSLGGSTQYF. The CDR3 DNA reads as TGTGCCAGCAGTCTGGGAGGGTCTACGCAGTATTTT.

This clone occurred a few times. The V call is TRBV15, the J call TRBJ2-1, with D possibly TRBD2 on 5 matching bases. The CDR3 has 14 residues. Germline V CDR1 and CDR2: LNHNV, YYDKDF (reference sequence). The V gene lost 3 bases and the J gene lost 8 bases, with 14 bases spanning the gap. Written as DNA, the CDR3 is TGTGCCACCAGCAGTTTGTACGGGGAAGATGAGCAGTTCTTC. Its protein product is CATSSLYGEDEQFF.

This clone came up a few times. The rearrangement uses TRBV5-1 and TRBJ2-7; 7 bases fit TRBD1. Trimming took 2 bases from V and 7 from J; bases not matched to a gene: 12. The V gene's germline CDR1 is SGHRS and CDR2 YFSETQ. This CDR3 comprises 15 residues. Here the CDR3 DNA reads TGCGCCAGCAGCTTACCCCCAGGGGGTCCGGGAGAGCAGTACTTC. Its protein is CASSLPPGGPGEQYF.

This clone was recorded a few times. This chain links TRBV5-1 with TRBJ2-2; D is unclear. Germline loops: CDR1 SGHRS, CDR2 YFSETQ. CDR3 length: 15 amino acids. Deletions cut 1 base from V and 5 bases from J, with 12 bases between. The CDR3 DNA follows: TGCGCCAGCAGCTTGTTGGCTCTAGGGACCGGGGAGCTGTTTTTT. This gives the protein CASSLLALGTGELFF.

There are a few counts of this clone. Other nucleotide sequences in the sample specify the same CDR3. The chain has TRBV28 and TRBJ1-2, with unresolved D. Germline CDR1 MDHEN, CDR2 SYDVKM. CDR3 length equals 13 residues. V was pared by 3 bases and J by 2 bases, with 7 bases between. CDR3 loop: CASSFGRNYGYTF. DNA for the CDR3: TGTGCCAGCAGTTTTGGTAGGAACTATGGCTACACCTTC.

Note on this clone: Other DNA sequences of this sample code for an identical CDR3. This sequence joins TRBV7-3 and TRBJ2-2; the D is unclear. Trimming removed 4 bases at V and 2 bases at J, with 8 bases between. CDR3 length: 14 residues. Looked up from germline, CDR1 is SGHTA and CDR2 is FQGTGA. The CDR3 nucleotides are TGTGCCAGCAGCTCCGGACCAAACACCGGGGAGCTGTTTTTT. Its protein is CASSSGPNTGELFF.

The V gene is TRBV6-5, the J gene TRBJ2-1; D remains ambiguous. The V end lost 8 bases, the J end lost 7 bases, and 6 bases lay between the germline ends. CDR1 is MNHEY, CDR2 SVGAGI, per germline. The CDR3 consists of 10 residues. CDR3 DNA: TGTGCCAGCTTCTTAAATGAGCAGTTCTTC. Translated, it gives CASFLNEQFF.

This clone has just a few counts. CDR3 bases: TGTGCCAGCAGCGAGGGGAACTACAAACAAGAGACCCAGTACTTC. It is translated as CASSEGNYKQETQYF. The J gene is TRBJ2-5, the V gene TRBV9; D possibly corresponds to TRBD1 (5 bases). Trimming removed 3 bases at V and 2 bases at J, with 14 bases between. CDR1 is SGDLS and CDR2 is YYNGEE in the germline V gene. The CDR3 length is 15 residues.

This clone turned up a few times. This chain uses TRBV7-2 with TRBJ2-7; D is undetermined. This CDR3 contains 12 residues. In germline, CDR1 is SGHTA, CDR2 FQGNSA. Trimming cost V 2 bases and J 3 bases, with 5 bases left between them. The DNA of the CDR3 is TGTGCCAGCAGCTTACGGGTCTACGAGCAGTACTTC. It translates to CASSLRVYEQYF. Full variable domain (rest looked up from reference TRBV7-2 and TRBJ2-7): GAGVSQSPSNKVTEKGKDVELRCDPISGHTALYWYRQSLGQGLEFLIYFQGNSAPDKSGLPSDRFSAERTGGSVSTLTIQRTQQEDSAVYLCASSLRVYEQYFGPGTRLTVT.

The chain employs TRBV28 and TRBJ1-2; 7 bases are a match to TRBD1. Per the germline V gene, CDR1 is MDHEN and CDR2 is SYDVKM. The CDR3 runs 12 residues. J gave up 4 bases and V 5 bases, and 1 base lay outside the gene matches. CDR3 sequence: CASSGQVYGYTF. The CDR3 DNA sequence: TGTGCCAGCAGTGGACAGGTCTATGGCTACACCTTC.

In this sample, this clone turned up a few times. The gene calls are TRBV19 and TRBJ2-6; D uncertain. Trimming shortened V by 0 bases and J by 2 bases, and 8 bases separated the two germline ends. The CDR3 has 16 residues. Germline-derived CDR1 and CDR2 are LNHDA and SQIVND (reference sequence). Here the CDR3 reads CASSIDQQTGANVLTF. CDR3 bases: TGTGCCAGTAGTATAGATCAACAAACTGGGGCCAACGTCCTGACTTTC.

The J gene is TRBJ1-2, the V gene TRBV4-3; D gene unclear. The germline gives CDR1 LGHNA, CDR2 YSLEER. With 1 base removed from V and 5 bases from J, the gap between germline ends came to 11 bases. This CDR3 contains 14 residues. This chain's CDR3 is CASSQVAANYGYTF. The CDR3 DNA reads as TGCGCCAGCAGCCAAGTGGCGGCGAATTATGGCTACACCTTC.

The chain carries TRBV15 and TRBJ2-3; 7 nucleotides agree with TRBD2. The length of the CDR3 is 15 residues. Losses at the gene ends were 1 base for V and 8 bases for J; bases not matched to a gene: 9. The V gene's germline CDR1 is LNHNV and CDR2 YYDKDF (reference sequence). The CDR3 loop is CATSRAGYGGGTQYF. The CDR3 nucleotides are TGTGCCACCAGCAGAGCAGGGTACGGCGGGGGTACGCAGTATTTT.

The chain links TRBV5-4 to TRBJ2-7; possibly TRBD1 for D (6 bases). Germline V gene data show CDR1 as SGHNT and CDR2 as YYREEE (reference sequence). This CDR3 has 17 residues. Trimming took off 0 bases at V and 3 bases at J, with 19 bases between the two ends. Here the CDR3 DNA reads TGTGCCAGCAGCTTGGCTCCACGGGGTCAGGGGCGCTACGAGCAGTACTTC. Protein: CASSLAPRGQGRYEQYF.

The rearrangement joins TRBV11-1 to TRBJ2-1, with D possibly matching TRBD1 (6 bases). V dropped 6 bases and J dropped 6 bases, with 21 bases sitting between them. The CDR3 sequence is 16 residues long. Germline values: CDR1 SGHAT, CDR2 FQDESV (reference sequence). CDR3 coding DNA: TGTGCCAGCAGTCGTAGCCAGGGACAACGGCGCAATGAGCAGTTCTTC. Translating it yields CASSRSQGQRRNEQFF.

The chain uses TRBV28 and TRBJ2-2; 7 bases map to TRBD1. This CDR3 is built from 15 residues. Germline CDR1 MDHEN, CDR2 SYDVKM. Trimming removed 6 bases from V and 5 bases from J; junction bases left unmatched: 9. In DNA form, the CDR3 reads TGTGCCAGCAGCCGCGGACAGGTCAGGACCGGGGAGCTGTTTTTT. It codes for CASSRGQVRTGELFF.

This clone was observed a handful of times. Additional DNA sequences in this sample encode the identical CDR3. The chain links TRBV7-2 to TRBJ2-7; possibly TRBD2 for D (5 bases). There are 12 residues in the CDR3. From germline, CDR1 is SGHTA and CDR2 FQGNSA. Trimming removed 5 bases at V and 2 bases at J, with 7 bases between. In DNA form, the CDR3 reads TGTGCCAGCAGCGGGAGTCCCTACGAGCAGTACTTC. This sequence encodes CASSGSPYEQYF.

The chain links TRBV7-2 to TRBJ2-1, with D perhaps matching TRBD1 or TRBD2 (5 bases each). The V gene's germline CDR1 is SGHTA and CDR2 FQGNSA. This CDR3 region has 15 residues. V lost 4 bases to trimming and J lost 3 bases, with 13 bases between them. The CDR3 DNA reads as TGTGCCAGCAGCTCCACCCGGGACGGCTACAATGAGCAGTTCTTC. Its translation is CASSSTRDGYNEQFF.